The next 10 T cell receptor beta chains were all read from a single sample in a study of cytomegalovirus exposure and HLA in healthy donors. Researchers ran the PCR with 60 Vbeta and 13 Jbeta primers. Here immunoSEQ multiplex PCR was the method, and the copy in TCRdb shows in-frame clones only, minus some. The sample lists 100,000 or so clones, 74% seen once, with just over 2% in the top ten. Sample: PBMCs. Every receptor here comes from a human donor in good health.

This clone turned up a few times. The V gene is TRBV30, the J gene TRBJ1-3; D is perhaps TRBD1 (5 bases). This CDR3 comprises 12 residues. CDR1 and CDR2 from the germline V gene are GTSNPN and SVGIG (reference sequence). The V end lost 4 bases, the J end lost 5 bases, and 9 bases lay between the germline ends. CDR3 sequence (DNA): TGTGCCTGGAAGGCAGGGAGAAACACCATATATTTT. This gives the protein CAWKAGRNTIYF. The whole variable domain, filled in from reference TRBV30 and TRBJ1-3, reads SQTIHQWPATLVQPVGSPLSLECTVEGTSNPNLYWYRQAAGRGLQLLFYSVGIGQISSEVPQNLSASRPQDRQFILSSKKLLLSDSGFYLCAWKAGRNTIYFGEGSWLTVV.

This clone was counted between two and nine times. The chain carries TRBV2 and TRBJ1-4, with 7 bases fitting TRBD1. The V segment lost 4 bases and the J segment 10 bases; nucleotides outside the gene matches: 0. CDR3 length: 11 amino acids. CDR1 is SNHLY and CDR2 is FYNNEI in the germline V gene. CDR3 nucleotide sequence: TGTGCCAGCAGTGCAGGGGGAAAACTGTTTTTT. It encodes CASSAGGKLFF.

This clone has just a few counts. The rearrangement links TRBV6-5 to TRBJ1-4; 10 nucleotides align to TRBD1. This CDR3 region has 14 residues. With 7 bases clipped from V and 7 bases from J, the junction kept 6 bases outside the gene matches. Per the germline V gene, CDR1 is MNHEY and CDR2 is SVGAGI. CDR3 coding DNA: TGTGCCAGCAAACCGTGGGACAGGGGTGAAAAACTGTTTTTT. Protein product: CASKPWDRGEKLFF.

The chain uses TRBV12-2 and TRBJ2-7; the table assigns TRBD2, which was not confirmed against the DNA. TRBV12-2 is marked as a pseudogene. The CDR3 length is 16 residues. The CDR3 DNA follows: TGTGCAAGTCGCCCTCATCCCGGGACTAGCAACCACGAGCAGTACTTC. It codes for CASRPHPGTSNHEQYF.

In DNA form, the CDR3 reads TGTGCCAGCAGCTTAGCAGGCGGAAGGGAGCAGTACTTC. It is translated as CASSLAGGREQYF. V and J are TRBV7-2 and TRBJ2-7; D ambiguous. CDR3 length equals 13 residues. With 0 bases removed from V and 7 bases from J, the gap between germline ends came to 10 bases. Germline CDR1 SGHTA, CDR2 FQGNSA.

The DNA of the CDR3 is TGTGCCAGCTCACCACGGGTGATAGCGGGGGAGACCCAGTACTTC. Amino acids: CASSPRVIAGETQYF. The chain carries TRBV18 and TRBJ2-5, with 8 bases that match TRBD2. Germline V gene data show CDR1 as KGHSH and CDR2 as LQKENI. This CDR3 has 15 residues. The ends lost 1 base at V and 5 bases at J; junction bases unmatched: 6.

The rearrangement uses TRBV6-5 and TRBJ2-1; tentatively, D is TRBD2 (6 bases). V was pared by 6 bases and J by 2 bases, with 11 bases between. Germline CDR1 reads MNHEY; CDR2 reads SVGAGI. The CDR3 contains 14 residues. CDR3: CASSSRLAYNEQFF. The CDR3 DNA sequence: TGTGCCAGCAGCTCCAGACTAGCCTACAATGAGCAGTTCTTC.

The CDR3 nucleotides read TGTGCCAGCTCCTTCTCCTACGAGCAGTACTTC. Translation: CASSFSYEQYF. The J gene is TRBJ2-7, the V gene TRBV6-6; no clear D. V was cut by 8 bases and J by 0 bases, with 5 bases left in between. The CDR3 spans 11 residues. The germline gives CDR1 MNHNY, CDR2 SVGAGI (reference sequence).

The rearrangement links TRBV7-8 to TRBJ2-2; D unclear. Germline V gene sequence: CDR1 SGHVS, CDR2 FQNEAQ. The V and J ends lost 1 base and 7 bases respectively, with 7 bases between them. CDR3 length equals 13 residues. The CDR3 region is CASSLVTGGELFF. CDR3 DNA: TGTGCCAGCAGCTTAGTCACGGGCGGGGAGCTGTTTTTT.

This chain uses TRBV15 with TRBJ1-1; 7 bases align to TRBD1. Per germline, CDR1 LNHNV and CDR2 YYDKDF (reference sequence). J gave up 7 bases and V 5 bases, and 10 bases lay outside the gene matches. The CDR3 covers 14 residues. CDR3 loop: CATSGGTASIEAFF. CDR3 nucleotide sequence: TGTGCCACCAGCGGTGGGACAGCGAGTATTGAAGCTTTCTTT.